This T cell receptor (beta chain) is drawn from a study of shared clonotypes between healthy human individuals. This clone was detected only once. Measured with immunoSEQ multiplex PCR; TCRdb has only the in-frame clones, and not every one. The profile shows 2.3 million or so clones, more than 80% of them singletons. The sequence was collected from a man aged 18 to 29 in good health. Some clones in this sample may be carry-over from other donors' samples. Sequenced material: naive CD4+ T cells from PBMCs. As to subset: CD45RA+ positively selected.

DNA for the CDR3: TGTGCCATCAAAGGACAGGGGGGTAACGAGCAGTACTTC. It specifies CAIKGQGGNEQYF. This chain connects TRBV10-3 to TRBJ2-7; 10 nucleotides match TRBD1. Trimming at V came to 7 bases and at J to 5 bases, leaving 5 bases not matched to a gene. Germline lookup yields CDR1 ENHRY and CDR2 SYGVKD. The CDR3 consists of 13 residues.